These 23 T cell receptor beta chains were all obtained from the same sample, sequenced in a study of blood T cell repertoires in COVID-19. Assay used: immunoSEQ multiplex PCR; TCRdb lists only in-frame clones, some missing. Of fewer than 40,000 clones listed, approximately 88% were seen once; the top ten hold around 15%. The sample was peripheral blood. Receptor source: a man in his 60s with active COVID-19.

The DNA for the CDR3 is TGTGCCACCAGCAGGGGGGTAACTAGCGGTGGGCAGCAGTACTTC. Encoded protein: CATSRGVTSGGQQYF. This chain joins TRBV15 and TRBJ2-7; 8 bases align to TRBD2. J gave up 8 bases and V 3 bases, and 12 bases lay outside the gene matches. Germline V gives CDR1 LNHNV, CDR2 YYDKDF (reference sequence). The CDR3 has 15 amino acids.

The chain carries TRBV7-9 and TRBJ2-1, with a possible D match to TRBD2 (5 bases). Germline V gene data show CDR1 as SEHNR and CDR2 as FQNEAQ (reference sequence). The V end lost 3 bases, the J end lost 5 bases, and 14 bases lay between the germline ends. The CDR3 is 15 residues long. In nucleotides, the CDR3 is TGTGCCAGCAGCTTGCGGAGGTATCAAAACAATGAGCAGTTCTTC. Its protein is CASSLRRYQNNEQFF.

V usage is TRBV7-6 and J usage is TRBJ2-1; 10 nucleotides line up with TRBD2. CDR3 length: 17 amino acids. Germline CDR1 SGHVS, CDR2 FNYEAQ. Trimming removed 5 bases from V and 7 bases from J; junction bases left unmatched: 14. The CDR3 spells CASSPFRAGLAWNEQFF. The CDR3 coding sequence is TGTGCCAGCAGCCCCTTTAGAGCGGGACTAGCGTGGAATGAGCAGTTCTTC.

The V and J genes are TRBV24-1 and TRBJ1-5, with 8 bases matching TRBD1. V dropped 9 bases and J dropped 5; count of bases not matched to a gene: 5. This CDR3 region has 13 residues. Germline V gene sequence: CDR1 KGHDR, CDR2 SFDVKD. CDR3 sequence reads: CATSGQGHQPQHF. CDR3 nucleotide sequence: TGTGCCACCTCAGGACAGGGCCATCAGCCCCAGCATTTT.

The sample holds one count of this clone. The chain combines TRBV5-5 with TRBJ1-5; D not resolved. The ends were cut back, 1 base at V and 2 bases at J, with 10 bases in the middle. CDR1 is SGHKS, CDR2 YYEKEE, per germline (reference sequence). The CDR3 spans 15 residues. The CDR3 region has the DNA TGTGCCAGCAGCTTGTGGGGAGAGGGCAATCAGCCCCAGCATTTT. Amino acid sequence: CASSLWGEGNQPQHF.

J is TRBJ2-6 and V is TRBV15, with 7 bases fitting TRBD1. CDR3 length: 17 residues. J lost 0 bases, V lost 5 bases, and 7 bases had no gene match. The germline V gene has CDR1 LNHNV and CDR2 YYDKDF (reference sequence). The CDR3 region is CATSFRQGFSGANVLTF. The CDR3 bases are TGTGCCACCAGCTTCCGACAGGGATTCTCTGGGGCCAACGTCCTGACTTTC.

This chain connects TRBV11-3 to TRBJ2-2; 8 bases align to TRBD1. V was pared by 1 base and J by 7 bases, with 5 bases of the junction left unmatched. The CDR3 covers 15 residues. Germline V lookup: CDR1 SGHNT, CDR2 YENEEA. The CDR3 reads CASSLVQGAGGELFF. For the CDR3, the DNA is TGTGCCAGCAGCTTAGTCCAGGGGGCAGGCGGGGAGCTGTTTTTT. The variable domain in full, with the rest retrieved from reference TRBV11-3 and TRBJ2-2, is EAGVVQSPRYKIIEKKQPVAFWCNPISGHNTLYWYLQNLGQGPELLIRYENEEAVDDSQLPKDRFSAERLKGVDSTLKIQPAELGDSAVYLCASSLVQGAGGELFFGEGSRLTVL.

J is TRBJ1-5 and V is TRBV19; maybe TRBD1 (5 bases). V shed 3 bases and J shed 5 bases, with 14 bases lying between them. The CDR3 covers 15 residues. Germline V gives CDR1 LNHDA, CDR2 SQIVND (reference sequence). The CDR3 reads CASSMAGPGDQPQHF. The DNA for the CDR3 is TGTGCCAGTAGTATGGCGGGGCCGGGGGATCAGCCCCAGCATTTT. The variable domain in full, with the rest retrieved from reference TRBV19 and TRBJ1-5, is DGGITQSPKYLFRKEGQNVTLSCEQNLNHDAMYWYRQDPGQGLRLIYYSQIVNDFQKGDIAEGYSVSREKKESFPLTVTSAQKNPTAFYLCASSMAGPGDQPQHFGDGTRLSIL.

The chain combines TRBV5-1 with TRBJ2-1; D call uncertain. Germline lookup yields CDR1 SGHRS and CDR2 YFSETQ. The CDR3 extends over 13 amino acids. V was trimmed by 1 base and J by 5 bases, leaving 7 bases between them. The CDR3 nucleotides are TGCGCCAGCAGCTTGTACAGAAACAATGAGCAGTTCTTC. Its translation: CASSLYRNNEQFF.

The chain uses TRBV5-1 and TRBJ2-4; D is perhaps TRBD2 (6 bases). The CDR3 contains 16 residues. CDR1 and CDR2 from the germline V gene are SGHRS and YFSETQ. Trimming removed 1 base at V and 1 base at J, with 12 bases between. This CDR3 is CASSLSAGPAKNIQYF. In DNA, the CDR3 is TGCGCCAGCAGCTTGTCGGCGGGGCCGGCCAAAAACATTCAGTACTTC. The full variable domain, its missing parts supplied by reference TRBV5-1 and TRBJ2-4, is KAGVTQTPRYLIKTRGQQVTLSCSPISGHRSVSWYQQTPGQGLQFLFEYFSETQRNKGNFPGRFSGRQFSNSRSEMNVSTLELGDSALYLCASSLSAGPAKNIQYFGAGTRLSVL.

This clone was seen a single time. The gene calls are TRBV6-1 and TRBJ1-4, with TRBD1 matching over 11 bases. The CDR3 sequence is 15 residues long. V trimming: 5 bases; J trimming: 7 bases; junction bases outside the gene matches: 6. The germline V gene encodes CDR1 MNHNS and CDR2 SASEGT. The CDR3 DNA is TGTGCCAGCAGTAAGCCCGGGACAGGGGGTGAAAAACTGTTTTTT. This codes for CASSKPGTGGEKLFF.

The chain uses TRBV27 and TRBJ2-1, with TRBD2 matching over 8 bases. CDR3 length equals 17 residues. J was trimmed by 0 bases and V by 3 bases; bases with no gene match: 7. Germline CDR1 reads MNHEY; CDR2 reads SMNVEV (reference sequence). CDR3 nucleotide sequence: TGTGCCAGCAGTTTGCGAGCGGGAGCCGACTCCTACAATGAGCAGTTCTTC. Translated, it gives CASSLRAGADSYNEQFF.

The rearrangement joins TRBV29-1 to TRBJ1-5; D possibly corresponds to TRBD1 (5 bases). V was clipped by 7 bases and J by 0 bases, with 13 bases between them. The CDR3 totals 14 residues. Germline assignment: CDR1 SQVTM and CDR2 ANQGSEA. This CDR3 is CSATTGDSNQPQHF. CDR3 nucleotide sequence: TGCAGCGCGACCACAGGCGATAGCAATCAGCCCCAGCATTTT.

CDR3 sequence reads: CASSQDSRGVRYQETQYF. The CDR3 DNA sequence: TGCGCCAGCAGCCAAGATTCCCGCGGAGTTCGGTACCAAGAGACCCAGTACTTC. V is TRBV4-1 and J is TRBJ2-5; D remains ambiguous. The V and J ends lost 0 bases and 0 bases respectively, with 17 bases between them. Germline V gene lookup returns CDR1 MGHRA and CDR2 YSYEKL. The CDR3 loop spans 18 amino acids.

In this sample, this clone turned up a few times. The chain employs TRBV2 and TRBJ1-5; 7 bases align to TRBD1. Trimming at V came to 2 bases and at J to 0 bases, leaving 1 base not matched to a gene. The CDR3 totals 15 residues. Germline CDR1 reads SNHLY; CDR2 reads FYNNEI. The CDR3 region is CASSERDSSNQPQHF. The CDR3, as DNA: TGTGCCAGCAGTGAAAGGGACAGTAGCAATCAGCCCCAGCATTTT. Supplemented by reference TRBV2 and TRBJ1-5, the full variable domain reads EPEVTQTPSHQVTQMGQEVILRCVPISNHLYFYWYRQILGQKVEFLVSFYNNEISEKSEIFDDQFSVERPDGSNFTLKIRSTKLEDSAMYFCASSERDSSNQPQHFGDGTRLSIL.

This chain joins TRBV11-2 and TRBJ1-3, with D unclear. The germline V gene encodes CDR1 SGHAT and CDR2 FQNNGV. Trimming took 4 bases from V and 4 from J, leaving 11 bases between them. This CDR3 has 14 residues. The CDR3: CASSWRGSGNTIYF. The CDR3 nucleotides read TGTGCCAGCAGCTGGCGGGGTTCAGGAAACACCATATATTTT.

CDR3 nucleotide sequence: TGTGCCAGCAGCCAGACTAGCGGGAGGTTCTATGAGCAGTTCTTC. Residues: CASSQTSGRFYEQFF. The V gene is TRBV7-6, the J gene TRBJ2-1; 13 bases line up with TRBD2. Germline V gene data show CDR1 as SGHVS and CDR2 as FNYEAQ. V was clipped by 5 bases and J by 8 bases; unmatched bases: 6. The CDR3 has 15 residues.

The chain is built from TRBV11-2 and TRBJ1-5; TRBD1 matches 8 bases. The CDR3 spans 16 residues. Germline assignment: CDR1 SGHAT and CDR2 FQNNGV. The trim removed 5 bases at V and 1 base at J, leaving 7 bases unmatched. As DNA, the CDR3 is TGTGCCAGCAGCCTTACAGGGGGTGTAAGCAATCAGCCCCAGCATTTT. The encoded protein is CASSLTGGVSNQPQHF.

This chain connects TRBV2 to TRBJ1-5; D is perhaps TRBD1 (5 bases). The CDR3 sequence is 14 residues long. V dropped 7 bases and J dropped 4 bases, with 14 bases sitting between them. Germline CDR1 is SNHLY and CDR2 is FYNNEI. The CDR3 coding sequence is TGTGCCAGCACCCTGGACGGGGGTAATCAGCCCCAGCATTTT. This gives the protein CASTLDGGNQPQHF.

This CDR3 reads CASRPGTSGRAETQYF. DNA of the CDR3: TGCGCCAGCAGACCTGGGACTAGCGGGAGGGCAGAGACCCAGTACTTC. The J gene is TRBJ2-5, the V gene TRBV5-1, with TRBD2 identical over 16 bases. The germline V gene has CDR1 SGHRS and CDR2 YFSETQ. V was pared by 5 bases and J by 4 bases, with 5 bases of the junction left unmatched. The CDR3 totals 16 residues.

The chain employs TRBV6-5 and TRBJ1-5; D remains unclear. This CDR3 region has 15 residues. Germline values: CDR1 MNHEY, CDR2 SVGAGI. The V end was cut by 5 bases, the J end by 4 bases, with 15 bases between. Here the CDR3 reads CASSPQPGDNQPQHF. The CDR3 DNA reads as TGTGCCAGCAGTCCCCAACCCGGGGATAATCAGCCCCAGCATTTT.

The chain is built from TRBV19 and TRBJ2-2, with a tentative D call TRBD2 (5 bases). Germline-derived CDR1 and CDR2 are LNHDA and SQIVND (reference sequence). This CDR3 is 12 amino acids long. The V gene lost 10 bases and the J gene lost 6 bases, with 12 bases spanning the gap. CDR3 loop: CATTRRPGELFF. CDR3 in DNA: TGTGCCACTACTCGGAGGCCCGGGGAGCTGTTTTTT.

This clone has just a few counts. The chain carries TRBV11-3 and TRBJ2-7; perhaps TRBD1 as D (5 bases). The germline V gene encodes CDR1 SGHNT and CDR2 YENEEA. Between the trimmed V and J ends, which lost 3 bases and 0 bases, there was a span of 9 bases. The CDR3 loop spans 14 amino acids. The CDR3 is CASSLTANSYEQYF. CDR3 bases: TGTGCCAGCAGCTTGACAGCAAACTCCTACGAGCAGTACTTC.